This T cell receptor beta chain was identified in a study of OX40 agonist ivuxolimab in advanced cancers. Study-level background: Ivuxolimab, which targeted the costimulatory receptor OX40 (CD134), was an agonistic, fully human IgG2 monoclonal antibody. The point of sequencing TCRbeta in the periphery was to test whether ivuxolimab changed TCR sequence diversity and drove clonal T-cell expansion. Partial responses occurred in three dose-escalation patients, of whom one had hepatocellular carcinoma and two had cutaneous melanoma. Among the roughly 50 dose-escalation patients, 19 had hepatocellular carcinoma, 15 or so melanoma, 9 renal cell carcinoma and 9 head and neck cancer. Intravenous ivuxolimab was administered to patients every 2 weeks at six dose levels: 0.01, 0.1, 0.3, 1.5, 3 and 10 mg/kg. The paper describes the monotherapy dose-escalation part (N ≈ 51 patients) of the phase I trial of ivuxolimab. Prior anti-PD-1, anti-PD-L1 or anti-CTLA-4 therapy was permitted, and roughly two fifths of dose-escalation patients had received checkpoint inhibitors. The dose-escalation cohort was about 87% male with a mean age of roughly 62 years, ranging from about 20 to 80. General conclusions and limits of the study: In the 0.1-3.0 mg/kg groups, partial responders had among the lowest normalized peripheral clonal expansion, particularly in CD8+ T cells. Low levels of normalized T-cell clonal expansion were also seen in some patients who did not respond. At doses of 0.1 to 3.0 mg/kg, clonal expansion of both CD4+ and CD8+ blood T cells was observed from baseline to week 6. Which antigens the clonally expanded peripheral T cells were specific for was not determined. After ivuxolimab, CD8+ T cells had more expanded clones than CD4+ T cells on average.

V loses 0 bases, J loses 2 bases, and the germline ends lie 16 bases apart. The CDR3 holds 17 amino acids from the cysteine to the phenylalanine. This entry keeps only the CDR3 DNA: 51 bases, framed from base 1. CDR1 MGHRA and CDR2 YSYEKL are derived from the germline V gene. With respect to this clone: The antigen it recognizes is unknown. Per-base quality was not reported, and no clone a single base away is much larger than it.

For sequencing of the TCRbeta CDR3 region, genomic DNA was extracted from the sorted cells. The immunoSEQ Assay was used to sequence the TCRbeta CDR3 regions. TCRdb limited this immuneACCESS table to in-frame rearrangements with V and J called. A share of clones is missing; checked studies link under half to unresolved V genes, and the rest is unexplained. This sample lists about 58,000 clones; roughly four fifths were detected once. Roughly 0.68% of the sample belongs to the ten largest clones. The trial excluded patients who had a history of autoimmune disease or who were on systemic immunosuppression. Peripheral blood for TCR sequencing was collected from all dose cohorts at baseline, on cycle 4 day 1, and on cycle 7 day 1. Samples were obtained from an open-label, multicenter, first-in-human phase I dose-escalation trial of ivuxolimab. Adults with locally advanced or metastatic head and neck squamous cell, hepatocellular, melanoma or renal cell carcinoma were enrolled in the trial. Before TCR sequencing, CD4+ and CD8+ T cells were separately sorted from peripheral blood.

The sequence came from an adult with an advanced solid tumor such as melanoma, head and neck, liver or kidney cancer. Sequenced here: CD4+ or CD8+ T cells sorted from blood, sampled in a trial of the OX40 agonist ivuxolimab. The rearranged chain carries TRBV4-1 and TRBJ2-5, with the D gene uncertain. The sequence in DNA is TGCGCCAGCAGCCAAGAGGGGATAGGGTACGGACAAGAGACCCAGTACTTC. It encodes CASSQEGIGYGQETQYF.